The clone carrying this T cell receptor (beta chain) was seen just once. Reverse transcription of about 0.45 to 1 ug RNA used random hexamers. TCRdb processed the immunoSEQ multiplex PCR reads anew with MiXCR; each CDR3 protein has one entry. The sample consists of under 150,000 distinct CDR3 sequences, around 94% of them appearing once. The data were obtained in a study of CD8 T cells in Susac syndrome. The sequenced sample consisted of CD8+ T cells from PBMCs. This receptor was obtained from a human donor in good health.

Written as DNA, the CDR3 is TGTGCCAGCAGCTTAGAGCGGGAGAGGGACGAGCAGTACTTC. Translated: CASSLERERDEQYF. The genes are TRBV11-1 and TRBJ2-7; 8 bases are shared with TRBD2. Germline V gene lookup returns CDR1 SGHAT and CDR2 FQDESV (reference sequence). Trimming at V came to 1 base and at J to 5 bases, leaving 4 bases not matched to a gene. This CDR3 has 14 residues.